This entry features one TCR beta chain sequence. The CDR3 is 18 residues long. Germline CDR1 SGHNT, CDR2 YYREEE (reference sequence). V shed 4 bases, J shed 1 base, and the junction held 8 bases outside the gene matches. This entry is derived from a study of brain T cells in children with intractable seizures. Profiled with immunoSEQ multiplex PCR; TCRdb holds only in-frame clones, not every one. The sample includes 110,000 or so clones, approximately 94% of them seen just once. The sample consisted of peripheral blood, taken at surgery. The TCR was taken from a boy younger than two with hemimegalencephaly and intractable seizures. V usage is TRBV5-4 and J usage is TRBJ2-1; TRBD2 agrees at 13 bases. CDR3 nucleotides: TGTGCCAGCAGCCAGGGACTAGCGGGGCGTGGGTCCTACAATGAGCAGTTCTTC. This sequence encodes CASSQGLAGRGSYNEQFF.